This TCR beta chain derives from a study of control samples from healthy donors and cancer patients (dated by TCRdb to about 2020). Receptor libraries were prepared by the immunoSEQ multiplex PCR assay. Sourced from immuneACCESS, this table was stored by TCRdb with only in-frame sequences that have V and J called. A share of the clones is absent; for the studies checked, an unresolved V gene accounts for under half, and the remainder has no known explanation. In this sample the table shows 100,000 to 150,000 clones, less than 95% of which occur a single time. 8.5% to 10% of the sample comes from the top ten. Points on this clone: No cognate antigen has been identified for it. There are no base qualities to consult, and no much larger clone falls within one base.

Sequenced sample: blood. This clonotype originated in a young man in good health.

The nucleotide sequence is TGCGCCAGCAGCGCTGGCAGGTACGGGGGAGCGAACACCGGGGAGCTGTTTTTT. Its protein reads: CASSAGRYGGANTGELFF. Rearrangement joined TRBV5-1 to TRBJ2-2; D gene: possibly TRBD2, on 6 matching bases. CDR1 SGHRS and CDR2 YFSETQ were looked up in the germline V gene. From the cysteine up to the phenylalanine, the CDR3 has a length of 18 residues. Only CDR3 DNA remains: 54 bases, in frame from the first base. Deletion took 4 bases off V and 0 bases off J, with a span of 19 bases between the germline ends.